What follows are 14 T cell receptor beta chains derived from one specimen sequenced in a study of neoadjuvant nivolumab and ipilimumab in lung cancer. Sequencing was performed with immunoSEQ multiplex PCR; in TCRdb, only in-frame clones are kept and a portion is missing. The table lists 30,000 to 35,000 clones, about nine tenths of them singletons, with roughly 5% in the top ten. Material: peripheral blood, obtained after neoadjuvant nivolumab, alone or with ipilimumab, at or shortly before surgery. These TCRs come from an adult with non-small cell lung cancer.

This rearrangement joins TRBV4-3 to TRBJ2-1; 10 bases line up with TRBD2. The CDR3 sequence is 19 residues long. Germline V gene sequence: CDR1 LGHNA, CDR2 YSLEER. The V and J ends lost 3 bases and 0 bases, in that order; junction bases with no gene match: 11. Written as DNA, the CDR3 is TGCGCCAGCAGCCAGGATAGCGGGACTAGCGCTAGCTCCTACAATGAGCAGTTCTTC. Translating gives CASSQDSGTSASSYNEQFF.

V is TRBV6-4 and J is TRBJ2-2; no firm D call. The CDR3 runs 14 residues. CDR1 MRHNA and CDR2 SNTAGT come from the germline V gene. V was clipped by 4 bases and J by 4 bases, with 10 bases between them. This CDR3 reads CASSATHSTGELFF. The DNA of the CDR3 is TGTGCCAGCAGTGCCACCCACAGCACCGGGGAGCTGTTTTTT.

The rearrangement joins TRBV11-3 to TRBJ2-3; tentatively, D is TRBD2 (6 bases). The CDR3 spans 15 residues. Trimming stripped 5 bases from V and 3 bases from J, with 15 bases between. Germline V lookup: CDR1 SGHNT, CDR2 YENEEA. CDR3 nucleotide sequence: TGTGCCAGCAGCCCGGGGGAGACCGTAACAGATACGCAGTATTTT. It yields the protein CASSPGETVTDTQYF.

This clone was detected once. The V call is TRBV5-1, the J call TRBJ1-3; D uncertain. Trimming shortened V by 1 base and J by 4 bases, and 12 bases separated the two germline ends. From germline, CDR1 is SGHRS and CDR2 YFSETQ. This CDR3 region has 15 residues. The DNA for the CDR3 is TGCGCCAGCAGCTTGAGCGGCGGGGAAGGAAACACCATATATTTT. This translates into CASSLSGGEGNTIYF.

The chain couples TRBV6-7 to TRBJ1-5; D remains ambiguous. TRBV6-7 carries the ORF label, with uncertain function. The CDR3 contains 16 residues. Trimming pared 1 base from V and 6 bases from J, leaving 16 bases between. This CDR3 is CASSYYHASGFQPQHF. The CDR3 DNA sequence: TGTGCCAGCAGTTACTACCATGCGTCCGGCTTTCAGCCCCAGCATTTT.

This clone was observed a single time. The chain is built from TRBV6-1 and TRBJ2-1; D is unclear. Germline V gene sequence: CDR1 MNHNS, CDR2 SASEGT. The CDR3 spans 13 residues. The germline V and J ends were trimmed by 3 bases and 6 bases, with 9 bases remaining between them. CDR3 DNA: TGTGCCAGCAGTGACGGTGGTTTCAATGAGCAGTTCTTC. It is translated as CASSDGGFNEQFF.

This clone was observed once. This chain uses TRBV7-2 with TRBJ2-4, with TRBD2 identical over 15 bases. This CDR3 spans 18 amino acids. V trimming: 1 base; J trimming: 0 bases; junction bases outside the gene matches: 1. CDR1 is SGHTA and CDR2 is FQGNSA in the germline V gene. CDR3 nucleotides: TGTGCCAGCAGCTTAGGGACTAGCGGGGGGGTAGCCAAAAACATTCAGTACTTC. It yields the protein CASSLGTSGGVAKNIQYF.

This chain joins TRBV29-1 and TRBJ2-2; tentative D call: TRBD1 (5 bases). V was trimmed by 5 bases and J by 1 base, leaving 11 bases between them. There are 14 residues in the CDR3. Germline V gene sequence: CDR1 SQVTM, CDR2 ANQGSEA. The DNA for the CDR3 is TGCAGCGTTAGGGGCTCATTGAACACCGGGGAGCTGTTTTTT. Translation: CSVRGSLNTGELFF.

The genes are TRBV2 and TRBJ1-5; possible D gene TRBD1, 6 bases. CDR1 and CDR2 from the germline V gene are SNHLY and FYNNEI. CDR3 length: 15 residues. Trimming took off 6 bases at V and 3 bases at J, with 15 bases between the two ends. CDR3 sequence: CASSPIRGHNQPQHF. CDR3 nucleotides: TGTGCCAGCAGCCCTATCAGGGGACACAATCAGCCCCAGCATTTT.

The CDR3 DNA reads as TGTGCCAGCTCGGAAGGGTATGGCTATGGCTACACCTTC. This codes for CASSEGYGYGYTF. The chain combines TRBV18 with TRBJ1-2; D unclear. The CDR3 runs 13 residues. V was trimmed by 6 bases and J by 4 bases, leaving 12 bases between them. CDR1 is KGHSH and CDR2 is LQKENI in the germline V gene.

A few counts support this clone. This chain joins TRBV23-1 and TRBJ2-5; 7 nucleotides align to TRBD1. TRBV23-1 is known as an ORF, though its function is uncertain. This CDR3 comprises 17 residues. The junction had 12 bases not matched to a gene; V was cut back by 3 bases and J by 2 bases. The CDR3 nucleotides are TGCGCCAGCAGTCATTCAGGTTGGGGGACAGCACAAGAGACCCAGTACTTC. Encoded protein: CASSHSGWGTAQETQYF.

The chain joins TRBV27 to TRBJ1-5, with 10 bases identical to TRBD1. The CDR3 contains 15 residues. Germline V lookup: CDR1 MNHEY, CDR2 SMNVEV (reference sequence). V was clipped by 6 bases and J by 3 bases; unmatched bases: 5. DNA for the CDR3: TGTGCCAGCAGCCGGGGACAGGGGAACAATCAGCCCCAGCATTTT. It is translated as CASSRGQGNNQPQHF.

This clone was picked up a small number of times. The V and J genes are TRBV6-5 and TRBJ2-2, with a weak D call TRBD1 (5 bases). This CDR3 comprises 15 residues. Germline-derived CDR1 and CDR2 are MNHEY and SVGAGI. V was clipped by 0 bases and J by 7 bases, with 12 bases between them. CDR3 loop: CASSYSSRVGGELFF. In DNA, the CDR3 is TGTGCCAGCAGTTACTCGTCCAGGGTCGGCGGGGAGCTGTTTTTT.

In DNA, the CDR3 is TGTGCCAGCAGTCTCCCACAGGGGCGCTACGAGCAGTACTTC. Translated, it gives CASSLPQGRYEQYF. The V gene is TRBV2, the J gene TRBJ2-7, with 7 bases aligning to TRBD1. In germline, CDR1 is SNHLY, CDR2 FYNNEI. The length of the CDR3 is 14 residues. V shed 5 bases and J 3 bases; nucleotides not matched to a gene: 7. The full variable domain, with the rest looked up from reference TRBV2 and TRBJ2-7, is EPEVTQTPSHQVTQMGQEVILRCVPISNHLYFYWYRQILGQKVEFLVSFYNNEISEKSEIFDDQFSVERPDGSNFTLKIRSTKLEDSAMYFCASSLPQGRYEQYFGPGTRLTVT.